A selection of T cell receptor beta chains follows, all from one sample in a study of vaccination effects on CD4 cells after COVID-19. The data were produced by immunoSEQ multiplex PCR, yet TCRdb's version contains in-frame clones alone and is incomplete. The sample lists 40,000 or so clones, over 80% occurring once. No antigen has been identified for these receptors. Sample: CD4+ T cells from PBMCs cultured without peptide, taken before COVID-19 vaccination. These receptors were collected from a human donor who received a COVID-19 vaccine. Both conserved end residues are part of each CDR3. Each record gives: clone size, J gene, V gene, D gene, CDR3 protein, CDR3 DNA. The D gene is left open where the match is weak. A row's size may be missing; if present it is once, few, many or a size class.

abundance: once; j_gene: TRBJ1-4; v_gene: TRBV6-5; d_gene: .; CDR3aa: CASSIGARELFF; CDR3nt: TGTGCCAGCAGTATAGGGGCGCGAGAACTGTTTTTT
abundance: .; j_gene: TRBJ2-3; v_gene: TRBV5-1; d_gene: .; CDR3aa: CASSLAVADTQYF; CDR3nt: TGCGCCAGCAGCCTGGCTGTCGCAGATACGCAGTATTTT
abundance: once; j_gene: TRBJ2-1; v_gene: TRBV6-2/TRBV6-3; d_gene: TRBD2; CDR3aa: CASSNQRDYYNEQFF; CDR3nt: TGTGCCAGCAGTAACCAGCGGGATTACTACAATGAGCAGTTCTTC
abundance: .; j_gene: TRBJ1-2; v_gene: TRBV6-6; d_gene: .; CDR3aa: CASSYSGAGGYTF; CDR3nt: TGTGCCAGCAGTTACTCGGGAGCTGGTGGCTACACCTTC
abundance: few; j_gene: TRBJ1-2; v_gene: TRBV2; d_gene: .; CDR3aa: CASRGNRINRGYTF; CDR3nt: TGTGCCAGCAGGGGAAACAGAATTAACCGCGGCTACACCTTC
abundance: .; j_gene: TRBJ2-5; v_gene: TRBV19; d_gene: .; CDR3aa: CASSLAGAETQYF; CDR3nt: TGTGCCAGTAGTTTGGCAGGGGCCGAGACCCAGTACTTC
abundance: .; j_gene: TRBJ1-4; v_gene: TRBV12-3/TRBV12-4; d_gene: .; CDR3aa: CASRSGQKLFF; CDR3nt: TGTGCCAGCAGGTCGGGACAAAAACTGTTTTTT
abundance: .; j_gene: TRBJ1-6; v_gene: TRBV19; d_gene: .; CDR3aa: CASSMPGRSNSPLHF; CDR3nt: TGTGCCAGTAGTATGCCCGGGCGCTCTAATTCACCCCTCCACTTT
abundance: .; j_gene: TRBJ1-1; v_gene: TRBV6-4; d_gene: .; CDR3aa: CASSSNRGTEAFF; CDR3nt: TGTGCCAGCAGTTCCAACCGGGGGACTGAAGCTTTCTTT
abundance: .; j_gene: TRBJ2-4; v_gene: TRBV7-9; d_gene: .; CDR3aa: CASSLVPPSLAKNIQYF; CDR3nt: TGTGCCAGCAGCTTAGTTCCCCCCTCTTTAGCCAAAAACATTCAGTACTTC
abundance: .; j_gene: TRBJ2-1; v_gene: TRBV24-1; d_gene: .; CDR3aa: CATSDANNEQFF; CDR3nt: TGTGCCACCAGTGATGCCAACAATGAGCAGTTCTTC
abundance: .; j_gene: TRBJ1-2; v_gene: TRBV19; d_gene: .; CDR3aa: CASSLRWGGNYGYTF; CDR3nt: TGTGCCAGTAGTCTCCGTTGGGGGGGCAACTATGGCTACACCTTC
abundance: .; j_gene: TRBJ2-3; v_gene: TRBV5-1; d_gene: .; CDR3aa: CASSSGQSVDTQYF; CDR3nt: TGCGCCAGCAGCTCCGGACAGTCCGTGGATACGCAGTATTTT
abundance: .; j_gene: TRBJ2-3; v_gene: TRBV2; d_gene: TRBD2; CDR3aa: CASSGLATDTQYF; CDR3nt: TGTGCCAGCAGTGGACTAGCGACAGATACGCAGTATTTT
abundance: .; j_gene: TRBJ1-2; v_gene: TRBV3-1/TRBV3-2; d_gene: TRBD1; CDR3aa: CASSQGQYSNYGYTF; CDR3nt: TGTGCCAGCAGCCAGGGACAGTACTCTAACTATGGCTACACCTTC
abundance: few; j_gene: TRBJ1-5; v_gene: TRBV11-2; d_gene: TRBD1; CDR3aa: CASSLSDRVGQPQHF; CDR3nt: TGTGCCAGCAGCTTATCCGACAGGGTAGGTCAGCCCCAGCATTTT
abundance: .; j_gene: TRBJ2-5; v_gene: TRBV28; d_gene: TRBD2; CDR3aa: CASSLSSGGARETQYF; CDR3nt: TGTGCCAGCAGTTTATCTAGCGGGGGGGCCCGGGAGACCCAGTACTTC
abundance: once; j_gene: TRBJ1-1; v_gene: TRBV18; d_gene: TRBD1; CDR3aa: CASSPGQQNTEAFF; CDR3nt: TGTGCCAGCTCACCGGGACAGCAGAACACTGAAGCTTTCTTT
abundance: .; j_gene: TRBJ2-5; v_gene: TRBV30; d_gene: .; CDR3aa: CAWSVHGGRGTQYF; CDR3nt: TGTGCCTGGAGTGTACATGGGGGCCGGGGGACCCAGTACTTC
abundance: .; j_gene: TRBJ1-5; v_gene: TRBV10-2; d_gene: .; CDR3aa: CASSWGGSNQPQHF; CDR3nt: TGCGCCAGCAGCTGGGGGGGCAGCAATCAGCCCCAGCATTTT
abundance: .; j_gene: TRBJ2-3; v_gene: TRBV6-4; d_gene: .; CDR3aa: CASSAAGARTDTQYF; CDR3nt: TGTGCCAGCAGTGCGGCAGGGGCTCGCACAGATACGCAGTATTTT
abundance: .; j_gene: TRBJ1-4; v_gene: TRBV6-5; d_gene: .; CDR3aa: CASTDSSEKLFF; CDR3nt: TGTGCCAGCACTGACTCGTCCGAAAAACTGTTTTTT
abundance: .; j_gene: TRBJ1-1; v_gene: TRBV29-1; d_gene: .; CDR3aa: CSVGENTEAFF; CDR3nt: TGCAGCGTTGGGGAGAACACTGAAGCTTTCTTT
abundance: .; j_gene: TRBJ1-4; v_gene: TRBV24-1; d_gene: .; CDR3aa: CATSGGGPNEKLFF; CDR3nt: TGTGCCACCAGTGGGGGTGGGCCCAATGAAAAACTGTTTTTT
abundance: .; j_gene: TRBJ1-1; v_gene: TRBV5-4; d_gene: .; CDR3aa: CASSFLRATEAFF; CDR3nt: TGTGCCAGCAGCTTTTTAAGGGCCACTGAAGCTTTCTTT
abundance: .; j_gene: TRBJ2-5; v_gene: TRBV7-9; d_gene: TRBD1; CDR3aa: CASSLTGAKETQYF; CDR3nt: TGTGCCAGCAGCTTAACAGGGGCAAAAGAGACCCAGTACTTC
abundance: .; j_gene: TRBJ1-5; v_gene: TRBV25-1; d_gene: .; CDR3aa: CASSVGGGDQPQHF; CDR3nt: TGTGCCAGCAGTGTAGGGGGAGGGGATCAGCCCCAGCATTTT
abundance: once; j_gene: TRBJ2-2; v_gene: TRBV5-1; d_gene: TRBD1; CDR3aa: CASSQGRQGNTGELFF; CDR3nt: TGCGCCAGCAGCCAGGGACGACAGGGCAACACCGGGGAGCTGTTTTTT
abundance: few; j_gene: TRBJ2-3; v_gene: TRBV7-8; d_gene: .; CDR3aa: CASGPAPSELDTQYF; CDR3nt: TGTGCCAGCGGTCCGGCGCCTAGCGAATTAGATACGCAGTATTTT
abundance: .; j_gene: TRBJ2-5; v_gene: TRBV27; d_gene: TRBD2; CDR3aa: CASSSIAGIRWTQYF; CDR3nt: TGTGCCAGCAGTTCGATAGCGGGGATACGATGGACCCAGTACTTC
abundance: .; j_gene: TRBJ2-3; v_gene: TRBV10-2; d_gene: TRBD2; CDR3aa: CASKTSGGAPDTQYF; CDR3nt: TGCGCCAGCAAAACTAGCGGGGGGGCCCCAGATACGCAGTATTTT
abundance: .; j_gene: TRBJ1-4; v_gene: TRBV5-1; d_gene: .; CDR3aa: CASSLTLANQARNEKLFF; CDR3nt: TGCGCCAGCAGCTTGACCCTTGCCAATCAGGCGCGGAATGAAAAACTGTTTTTT
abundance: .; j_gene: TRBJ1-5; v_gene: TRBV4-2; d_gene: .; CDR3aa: CASSPLVQGPQHF; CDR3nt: TGTGCCAGCAGCCCCCTTGTCCAAGGGCCCCAGCATTTT
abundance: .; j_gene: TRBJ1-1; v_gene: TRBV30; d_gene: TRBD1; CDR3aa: CAWGGQALRAFF; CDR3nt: TGTGCCTGGGGAGGACAGGCACTGCGGGCTTTCTTT
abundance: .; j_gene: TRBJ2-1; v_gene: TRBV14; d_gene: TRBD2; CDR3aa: CASSQVQRGGLEQFF; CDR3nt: TGTGCCAGCAGCCAAGTTCAGCGGGGGGGCCTTGAGCAGTTCTTC
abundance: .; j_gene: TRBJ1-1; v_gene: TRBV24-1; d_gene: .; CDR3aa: CATSDFLGSQAFF; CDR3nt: TGTGCCACCAGTGATTTTTTGGGGTCTCAAGCTTTCTTT
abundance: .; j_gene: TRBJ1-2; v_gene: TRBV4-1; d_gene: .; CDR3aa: CASSQDLGRGRYGYTF; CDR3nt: TGCGCCAGCAGCCAAGATCTCGGCAGGGGAAGGTATGGCTACACCTTC
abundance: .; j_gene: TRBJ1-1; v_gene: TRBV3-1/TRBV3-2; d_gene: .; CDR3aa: CASSQATPPNTEAFF; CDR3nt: TGTGCCAGCAGCCAGGCAACCCCTCCGAACACTGAAGCTTTCTTT
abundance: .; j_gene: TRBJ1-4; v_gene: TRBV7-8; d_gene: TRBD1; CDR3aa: CASSRQDRATNEKLFF; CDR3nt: TGTGCCAGCAGCCGTCAGGACAGGGCAACTAATGAAAAACTGTTTTTT
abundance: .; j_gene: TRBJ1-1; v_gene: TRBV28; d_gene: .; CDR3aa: CASSSTGTEAFF; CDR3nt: TGTGCCAGCAGCTCCACTGGGACGGAAGCTTTCTTT